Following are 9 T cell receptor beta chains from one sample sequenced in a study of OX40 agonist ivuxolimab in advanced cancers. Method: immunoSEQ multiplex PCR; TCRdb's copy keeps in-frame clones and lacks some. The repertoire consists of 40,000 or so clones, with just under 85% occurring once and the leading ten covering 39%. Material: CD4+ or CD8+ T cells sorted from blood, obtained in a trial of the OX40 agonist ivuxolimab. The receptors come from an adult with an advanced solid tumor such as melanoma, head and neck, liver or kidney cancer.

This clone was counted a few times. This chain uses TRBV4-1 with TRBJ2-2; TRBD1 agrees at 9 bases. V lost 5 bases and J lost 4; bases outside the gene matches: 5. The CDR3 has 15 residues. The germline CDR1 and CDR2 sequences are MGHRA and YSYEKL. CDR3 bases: TGCGCCAGCAGCTTTCGGGACAGGGCCACCGGGGAGCTGTTTTTT. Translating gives CASSFRDRATGELFF.

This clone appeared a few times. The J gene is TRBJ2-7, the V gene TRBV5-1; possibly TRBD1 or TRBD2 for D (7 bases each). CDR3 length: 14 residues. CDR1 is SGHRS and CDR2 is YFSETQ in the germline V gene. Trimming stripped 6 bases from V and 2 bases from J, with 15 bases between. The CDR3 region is CASTPGGGTYEQYF. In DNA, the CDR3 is TGCGCCAGCACCCCAGGGGGAGGGACCTACGAGCAGTACTTC. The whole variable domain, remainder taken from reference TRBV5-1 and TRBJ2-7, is KAGVTQTPRYLIKTRGQQVTLSCSPISGHRSVSWYQQTPGQGLQFLFEYFSETQRNKGNFPGRFSGRQFSNSRSEMNVSTLELGDSALYLCASTPGGGTYEQYFGPGTRLTVT.

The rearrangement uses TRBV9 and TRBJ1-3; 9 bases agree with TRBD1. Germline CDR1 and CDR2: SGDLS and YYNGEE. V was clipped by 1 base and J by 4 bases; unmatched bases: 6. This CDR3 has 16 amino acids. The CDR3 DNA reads TGTGCCAGCAGCGTATATACAGGGGGCGCAGGAAACACCATATATTTT. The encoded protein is CASSVYTGGAGNTIYF.

The CDR3 is CASSLDGAAIYNEQFF. The CDR3 coding sequence is TGTGCCAGCAGCTTAGACGGGGCGGCCATCTACAATGAGCAGTTCTTC. This rearrangement joins TRBV7-2 to TRBJ2-1; tentatively, D is TRBD1 or TRBD2 (5 bases each). Trimming removed 1 base from V and 3 bases from J, with 13 bases in between. Germline CDR1 and CDR2: SGHTA and FQGNSA. The CDR3 spans 16 residues.

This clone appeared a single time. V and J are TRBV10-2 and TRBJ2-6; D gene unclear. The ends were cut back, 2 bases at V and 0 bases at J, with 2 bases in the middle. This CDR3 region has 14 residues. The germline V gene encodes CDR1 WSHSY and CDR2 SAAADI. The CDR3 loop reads CASSEGSGANVLTF. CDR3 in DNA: TGCGCCAGCAGTGAGGGCTCTGGGGCCAACGTCCTGACTTTC.

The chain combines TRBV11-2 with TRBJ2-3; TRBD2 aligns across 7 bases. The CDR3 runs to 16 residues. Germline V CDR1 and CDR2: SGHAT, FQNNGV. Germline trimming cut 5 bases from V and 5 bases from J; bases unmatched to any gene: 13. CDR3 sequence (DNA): TGTGCCAGCAGCCGTAACGGGGCGGGAGAGCTAGATACGCAGTATTTT. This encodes CASSRNGAGELDTQYF.

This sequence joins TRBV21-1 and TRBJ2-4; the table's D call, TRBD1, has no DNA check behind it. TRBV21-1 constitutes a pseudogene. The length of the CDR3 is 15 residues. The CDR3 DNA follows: TGTGCCAGCAGCAGATTGAGACAGGTTGAGGACATTCAGTACTTC. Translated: CASSRLRQVEDIQYF.

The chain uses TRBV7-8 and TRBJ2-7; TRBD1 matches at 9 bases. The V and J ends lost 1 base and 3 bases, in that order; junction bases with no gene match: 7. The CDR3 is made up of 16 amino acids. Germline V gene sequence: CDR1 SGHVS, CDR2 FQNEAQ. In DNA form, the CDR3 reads TGTGCCAGCAGCTTAGTCCCCTGGGACAGGGACTACGAGCAGTACTTC. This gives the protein CASSLVPWDRDYEQYF.

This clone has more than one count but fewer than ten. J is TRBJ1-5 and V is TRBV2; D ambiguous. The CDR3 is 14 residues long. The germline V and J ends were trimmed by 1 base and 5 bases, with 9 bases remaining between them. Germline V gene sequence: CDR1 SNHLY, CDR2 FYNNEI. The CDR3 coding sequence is TGTGCCAGCAGTGAAGTCTCCCGCTATCAGCCCCAGCATTTT. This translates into CASSEVSRYQPQHF.